One and the same sample provided the 25 T cell receptor beta chains below, sequenced in a study of T cells in Graves' hyperthyroidism and ophthalmopathy. Amplified regions were TCR beta CDR3 sequences from RNA transcripts. A first-round RT-PCR of the TCR CDR3 used the HTBI primer set. TCRdb passed the multiplex PCR reads through MiXCR, listing each CDR3 protein once. The sample yields around 520,000 distinct CDR3 sequences, around 13% seen once. The sample comprised blood. The receptors come from a woman aged 40 to 50 with Graves' hyperthyroidism.

The gene calls are TRBV29-1 and TRBJ2-7, with D possibly TRBD1 on 6 matching bases. Germline V gene sequence: CDR1 SQVTM, CDR2 ANQGSEA. The V end was cut by 0 bases, the J end by 6 bases, with 21 bases between. This CDR3 comprises 16 residues. CDR3 amino acids: CSVEDLGHSALGEQYF. For the CDR3, the DNA is TGCAGCGTTGAAGATTTGGGACATTCGGCCCTTGGCGAGCAGTACTTC.

The chain joins TRBV12-3 or TRBV12-4 to TRBJ1-2; 10 nucleotides match TRBD1. Germline trimming cut 5 bases from V and 5 bases from J; bases unmatched to any gene: 5. This CDR3 contains 14 residues. CDR3 bases: TGTGCCAGCAGTACCGGGACAGGGGATTATGGCTACACCTTC. Its protein is CASSTGTGDYGYTF.

In this sample, this clonotype turned up many times. The genes are TRBV28 and TRBJ2-5, with 10 bases that match TRBD2. The CDR3 sequence is 16 residues long. The germline CDR1 and CDR2 sequences are MDHEN and SYDVKM. V lost 6 bases, J lost 1 base, and 8 bases stayed unmatched. The CDR3 loop is CASRNAGLAFQETQYF. The DNA of the CDR3 is TGTGCCAGCAGAAATGCGGGACTAGCGTTCCAAGAGACCCAGTACTTC.

In its sample, this clonotype was seen many times. J is TRBJ2-1 and V is TRBV29-1; 7 bases agree with TRBD1. Trimming removed 1 base from V and 7 bases from J; junction bases left unmatched: 7. CDR1 and CDR2 (germline): SQVTM, ANQGSEA. This CDR3 has 14 amino acids. The CDR3 is CSVEGQGVRNEQFF. CDR3 sequence (DNA): TGCAGCGTTGAAGGGCAGGGGGTACGTAATGAGCAGTTCTTC.

At least ten counts were recorded for this clonotype. The chain couples TRBV15 to TRBJ2-5; TRBD1 might be the D (6 bases). The CDR3 runs to 12 residues. V lost 5 bases to trimming and J lost 5 bases, with 9 bases between them. CDR1 and CDR2 (germline): LNHNV, YYDKDF (reference sequence). The CDR3 bases are TGTGCCACCAGCCTCAGGGGTGAGACCCAGTACTTC. This gives the protein CATSLRGETQYF.

This clonotype was found a few times. V usage is TRBV7-8 and J usage is TRBJ2-4; 10 nucleotides align to TRBD2. Per germline, CDR1 SGHVS and CDR2 FQNEAQ. The J segment lost 8 bases and the V segment lost 1 base, leaving 2 bases of the junction unmatched. The CDR3 contains 14 residues. The CDR3 nucleotides are TGTGCCAGCAGCTTAGAGCTAGCGGGAGACATTCAGTACTTC. As protein: CASSLELAGDIQYF.

Ten or more counts support this clonotype. The rearrangement uses TRBV2 and TRBJ1-1, with no clear D. The CDR3 sequence is 17 residues long. V lost 4 bases and J lost 0, with 18 bases in between. Germline CDR1 is SNHLY and CDR2 is FYNNEI. The CDR3 here is CASSAGSSGFMNTEAFF. The CDR3 DNA reads as TGTGCCAGCAGTGCGGGTTCGAGCGGGTTCATGAACACTGAAGCTTTCTTT.

This clonotype turned up a few times. V is TRBV29-1 and J is TRBJ1-1; D call uncertain. Germline V gene sequence: CDR1 SQVTM, CDR2 ANQGSEA. CDR3 length: 13 residues. V shed 7 bases and J shed 1 base, with 13 bases lying between them. CDR3 bases: TGCAGCGCTTCACACGAGAAGAACACTGAAGCTTTCTTT. Its protein is CSASHEKNTEAFF.

This clonotype was seen a handful of times. This chain joins TRBV7-3 and TRBJ2-2; D gene unclear. Trimming removed 2 bases at V and 7 bases at J, with 5 bases between. The CDR3 runs 12 residues. Germline CDR1 SGHTA, CDR2 FQGTGA. CDR3 loop: CASSLQYGELFF. The CDR3 DNA reads TGTGCCAGCAGCTTACAGTACGGGGAGCTGTTTTTT.

This chain joins TRBV7-6 and TRBJ2-1; no clear D gene. This CDR3 region has 15 residues. Trimming took 4 bases from V and 1 from J, leaving 11 bases between them. Germline V CDR1 and CDR2: SGHVS, FNYEAQ. For the CDR3, the DNA is TGTGCCAGCAGCTCCGAGGCGGTGTCCTACAATGAGCAGTTCTTC. As protein: CASSSEAVSYNEQFF.

Many counts were recorded for this clonotype. The DNA is left out, because the CDR3 cannot be placed on it with certainty; the CDR3 is given as TCRdb lists it. The rearrangement joins TRBV20-1 to TRBJ2-2; TRBD1, the table's D call, lacks a check against the DNA. The CDR3 adds up to 13 amino acids, both ends counted. Germline values: CDR1 DFQATT, CDR2 SNEGSKA (reference sequence). The CDR3 loop is CSSSDSYGGELFF.

Many counts were recorded for this clonotype. V usage is TRBV7-9 and J usage is TRBJ2-3; D is uncertain. The CDR3 length is 12 residues. Germline V gene sequence: CDR1 SEHNR, CDR2 FQNEAQ (reference sequence). V was trimmed by 8 bases and J by 7 bases, leaving 13 bases between them. This chain's CDR3 is CASGDSPNTQYF. The DNA of the CDR3 is TGTGCCAGCGGTGACTCACCTAATACGCAGTATTTT.

This clonotype came up a few times. The chain combines TRBV12-5 with TRBJ1-4; D possibly corresponds to TRBD1 (5 bases). The V end was cut by 7 bases, the J end by 8 bases, with 14 bases between. This CDR3 comprises 13 residues. The germline gives CDR1 LGHNT, CDR2 FRNRAP. In DNA form, the CDR3 reads TGTGCTAGTGACCTCCGGGACGGAGAAAAACTGTTTTTT. It is translated as CASDLRDGEKLFF.

This chain connects TRBV3-1 to TRBJ1-2, with TRBD1 matching 9 bases. This CDR3 is built from 13 residues. CDR1 LGHDT and CDR2 YNNKEL come from the germline V gene (reference sequence). With V trimmed by 4 bases and J by 8 bases, 5 bases remained unmatched. The CDR3 protein is CASSPQGAQGYTF. Here the CDR3 DNA reads TGTGCCAGCAGCCCACAGGGGGCACAGGGCTACACCTTC.

This clonotype was counted many times. The J gene is TRBJ2-5, the V gene TRBV6-2 or TRBV6-3; 7 bases are a match to TRBD2. Germline values: CDR1 MNHEY, CDR2 SVGEGT. The V gene end was trimmed by 8 bases and the J gene end by 1 base; junction bases not matched to a gene: 22. The CDR3 length is 19 residues. CDR3 DNA: TGTGCCAGCGGATCTCGATGGGCTAGCGGTCGGGAGGTCCAAGAGACCCAGTACTTC. Translating it yields CASGSRWASGREVQETQYF.

Ten or more counts support this clonotype. The chain joins TRBV4-1 to TRBJ2-5; 7 positions agree with TRBD1. V shed 5 bases and J 2 bases; nucleotides not matched to a gene: 14. Looked up from germline, CDR1 is MGHRA and CDR2 is YSYEKL. The CDR3 length is 17 residues. The CDR3 sequence is CASSKQKTGKGQETQYF. The CDR3, as DNA: TGCGCCAGCAGCAAGCAGAAGACAGGGAAGGGGCAAGAGACCCAGTACTTC.

This clonotype was seen only a few times. This chain connects TRBV7-9 to TRBJ2-3, with D possibly TRBD1 on 5 matching bases. The CDR3 is 15 amino acids. V lost 7 bases and J lost 4, with 18 bases in between. Germline CDR1 is SEHNR and CDR2 is FQNEAQ (reference sequence). CDR3 sequence (DNA): TGTGCCAGCACCGGGTCAGGGATCAGGGCAGATACGCAGTATTTT. It yields the protein CASTGSGIRADTQYF. The whole variable domain, filled in from reference TRBV7-9 and TRBJ2-3, reads DTGVSQNPRHKITKRGQNVTFRCDPISEHNRLYWYRQTLGQGPEFLTYFQNEAQLEKSRLLSDRFSAERPKGSFSTLEIQRTEQGDSAMYLCASTGSGIRADTQYFGPGTRLTVL.

The V call is TRBV6-1, the J call TRBJ1-4, with 10 bases that match TRBD1. V lost 5 bases and J lost 3; bases outside the gene matches: 12. Germline loops: CDR1 MNHNS, CDR2 SASEGT. CDR3 length: 18 residues. The CDR3 DNA reads TGTGCCAGCAGTCTAATATCGACAGGGGGCATGTCTAATGAAAAACTGTTTTTT. It is translated as CASSLISTGGMSNEKLFF.

The V and J genes are TRBV30 and TRBJ2-1; 12 bases are a match to TRBD1. The CDR3 contains 14 residues. J gave up 8 bases and V 0 bases, and 2 bases lay outside the gene matches. CDR1 GTSNPN and CDR2 SVGIG come from the germline V gene (reference sequence). In DNA form, the CDR3 reads TGTGCCTGGAGTGTAGGGGACAGGGGGCATGAGCAGTTCTTC. It yields the protein CAWSVGDRGHEQFF.

The sample holds many counts of this clonotype. One junction end disagrees with the germline gene, perhaps due to a read error. J is TRBJ1-2 and V is TRBV28; 8 bases fit TRBD1. The V gene's germline CDR1 is MDHEN and CDR2 SYDVKM. The CDR3 length is 17 residues. The CDR3 DNA sequence: TGTGCCAGCATCATCCCCCAGGGCAGGGGGCAAGGCTATAGCTACACCTTC. Encoded protein: CASIIPQGRGQGYSYTF.

This clonotype showed up just a few times. The rearrangement joins TRBV6-1 to TRBJ2-2; 9 nucleotides line up with TRBD1. Germline values: CDR1 MNHNS, CDR2 SASEGT. The CDR3 has 16 residues. V lost 8 bases, J lost 2 bases, and 9 bases stayed unmatched. CDR3 sequence: CASRLPGQGNTGELFF. CDR3 nucleotide sequence: TGTGCCAGCCGATTACCGGGACAGGGTAACACCGGGGAGCTGTTTTTT.

The sample holds a few counts of this clonotype. V usage is TRBV5-4 and J usage is TRBJ2-7; a possible D gene is TRBD1 (5 bases). The germline V gene encodes CDR1 SGHNT and CDR2 YYREEE (reference sequence). V was pared by 0 bases and J by 0 bases, with 10 bases between. The CDR3 contains 15 residues. The CDR3 here is CASSLDRSSSYEQYF. CDR3 DNA: TGTGCCAGCAGCTTGGACAGGTCGAGCTCCTACGAGCAGTACTTC.

V is TRBV6-2 or TRBV6-3 and J is TRBJ1-2; D unclear. This CDR3 has 15 residues. Germline V gene sequence: CDR1 MNHEY, CDR2 SVGEGT. V lost 8 bases and J 4 bases, leaving 20 bases between the germline ends. The DNA of the CDR3 is TGTGCCAGCCGAAAGAATCAAGTAGGCGTCTATGGCTACACCTTC. It specifies CASRKNQVGVYGYTF.

The sample holds many counts of this clonotype. This chain uses TRBV10-1 with TRBJ1-3, with a possible D match to TRBD1 (5 bases). The V and J ends lost 3 bases and 0 bases respectively, with 15 bases between them. Germline V lookup: CDR1 WNHNN, CDR2 SYGVQD (reference sequence). The CDR3 covers 17 residues. The CDR3 DNA reads TGCGCCAGCAGTGACTTCGGGACCTACGACTCTGGAAACACCATATATTTT. Its protein product is CASSDFGTYDSGNTIYF.

This clonotype was found many times. This sequence joins TRBV2 and TRBJ1-1, with unresolved D. The CDR3 is 13 amino acids. CDR1 is SNHLY, CDR2 FYNNEI, per germline. V lost 10 bases and J lost 4, with 16 bases in between. The CDR3 loop reads CAINRQVGTEAFF. The CDR3 nucleotides are TGTGCCATAAACCGTCAGGTAGGCACTGAAGCTTTCTTT.